This paragraph covers one T cell receptor (beta chain) sequence. Trimming left V 6 bases short and J 9 bases short, with 24 bases between. The length of the CDR3 is 15 residues. Germline V lookup: CDR1 SQVTM, CDR2 ANQGSEA. Recovered Cohort 3 donors showed two negative PCRs, clearance, or symptom resolution. These data are taken from a study of blood T cell repertoires in COVID-19. As for the study in general: Sites across the United States, Italy and Spain contributed samples from acute and convalescent COVID-19.

Method: immunoSEQ multiplex PCR; TCRdb's copy keeps in-frame clones and lacks some. This table holds approximately 210,000 clones, around 90% found once. Sequenced input: PBMCs or T cells enriched from blood (not recorded which). The genes are TRBV29-1 and TRBJ2-1; maybe TRBD1 (6 bases). The sequence was obtained from a woman between 18 and 29 years old who had recovered from COVID-19. This CDR3 reads CSVAPGQRGHAEQFF. The CDR3 bases are TGCAGCGTCGCGCCGGGACAAAGAGGTCATGCTGAGCAGTTCTTC.